This T cell receptor (beta chain) was found in a study of CD8+ T cells in alopecia areata. Specified treatment: oral pan-JAK inhibitor, 5-10 mg twice daily. After isolation, RNA underwent reverse transcription to generate cDNA as the sequencing template. Assay: immunoSEQ multiplex PCR; the TCRdb copy retains only in-frame clones and omits some. The sample shows around 290,000 clones, 55% to 75% of them seen only once. This CDR3 has 14 amino acids. Germline values: CDR1 GTSNPN, CDR2 SVGIG (reference sequence). Trimming stripped 2 bases from V and 1 base from J, with 11 bases between. This chain joins TRBV30 and TRBJ1-1; D ambiguous. Sample: CD4+ T cells sorted from blood, taken at week 24, from a patient treated with tofacitinib. This sequence originates from a human donor with alopecia areata. The CDR3 coding sequence is TGTGCCTGGAGTTCGGTCGCTGGGAACACTGAAGCTTTCTTT. It yields the protein CAWSSVAGNTEAFF.